Presented here are 10 T cell receptor beta chains from one specimen sequenced in a study of post-analysis software for immune sequencing data (dated by TCRdb to the mid-2010s). Libraries were built with PCR. The reads were generated on an Illumina HiSeq 2500. To reduce PCR and sequencing biases, unique molecular identifiers were built into the TCR beta cDNA libraries. TCRdb's own reprocessing of the public reads used fastp at Q25 and MiXCR and kept productive beta chains. Each entry merges the rows of one CDR3 protein and shows their most common DNA and genes. This sample lists just over 250,000 distinct CDR3 sequences; less than 40% were detected once. Around 5% of the sample comes from the top ten. Broad study findings and their caveats: Several TRBV segments, including TRBV5-6, TRBV5-1 and TRBV20-1, were significantly more frequent in patients than controls.

These receptors' antigens are unknown. Sequenced input: blood. Source of these receptors: a girl between 5 and 17 years old with multiple sclerosis.

This clonotype was observed at least ten times. This chain uses TRBV12-3 or TRBV12-4 with TRBJ1-6; D is uncertain. The length of the CDR3 is 13 residues. V shed 6 bases and J shed 9 bases, with 12 bases lying between them. The chain's CDR3 is CASRTDGPSPLHF. CDR3 in DNA: TGTGCCAGCAGGACTGACGGGCCTTCACCCCTCCACTTT.

A word on this clonotype: A much more abundant neighbour one base away suggests this may be a read error. This sequence joins TRBV4-1 and TRBJ1-2; D gene ambiguous. V was trimmed by 4 bases and J by 5 bases, leaving 17 bases between them. Germline lookup yields CDR1 MGHRA and CDR2 YSYEKL. This CDR3 has 15 amino acids. The DNA of the CDR3 is TGCGCCAGCAGCCGAGGTATCGGCGCGGGGTATGGCTACACCTTC. The encoded protein is CASSRGIGAGYGYTF.

This clonotype was counted only a few times. Possible read error: a much larger clone is one base away. The gene calls are TRBV29-1 and TRBJ1-5; unclear D gene. Germline V gene sequence: CDR1 SQVTM, CDR2 ANQGSEA. The CDR3 totals 13 residues. Trimming left V 4 bases short and J 3 bases short, with 10 bases between. The CDR3 bases are TGCAGCGTTGGTGTAGGGCCCAATCAGCCCCAGCATTTT. As protein: CSVGVGPNQPQHF.

About this clonotype: This may arise from a read error, as a much more abundant clone is one base away. The chain has TRBV14 and TRBJ1-6; D remains unclear. Germline V CDR1 and CDR2: SGHDN, FVKESK. The CDR3 loop spans 14 amino acids. The CDR3 nucleotides are TGTGCCAGCAGCCAAGCAGGATATAATTCACCCCTCAACTTT. Translated: CASSQAGYNSPLNF.

This clonotype has at least ten counts. The rearrangement uses TRBV12-3 or TRBV12-4 and TRBJ2-1; TRBD2 is a possible D gene (6 bases). This CDR3 contains 12 residues. Trimming took 6 bases from V and 9 from J, leaving 12 bases between them. The CDR3 loop is CASSPSGVEQFF. In DNA, the CDR3 is TGTGCCAGCAGCCCCTCGGGGGTTGAGCAGTTCTTC.

The V call is TRBV12-3 or TRBV12-4, the J call TRBJ2-5; D remains unclear. This CDR3 spans 13 amino acids. With 4 bases removed from V and 1 base from J, the gap between germline ends came to 7 bases. CDR3 sequence: CASSSRSQETQYF. CDR3 nucleotide sequence: TGTGCCAGCAGTTCGCGAAGCCAAGAGACCCAGTACTTC.

This clonotype was seen more than once but under ten times. This clone may be a read error of a much larger clone one base away. The J gene is TRBJ2-5, the V gene TRBV12-3 or TRBV12-4; D not certain. With 3 bases removed from V and 1 base from J, the gap between germline ends came to 6 bases. This CDR3 region has 13 residues. Written as DNA, the CDR3 is TGTGCCAGCAGTTTCCACAGCCAAGAGACCCAGTACTTC. Residues: CASSFHSQETQYF.

This clonotype was seen many times. The V and J genes are TRBV7-6 and TRBJ1-1; D call uncertain. The length of the CDR3 is 15 residues. V was trimmed by 4 bases and J by 5 bases, leaving 17 bases between them. Germline assignment: CDR1 SGHVS and CDR2 FNYEAQ. The CDR3 protein is CASSSPNGAKTEAFF. Written as DNA, the CDR3 is TGTGCCAGCAGCTCTCCCAACGGAGCTAAAACTGAAGCTTTCTTT. The full variable domain, in which reference TRBV7-6 and TRBJ1-1 provide the parts outside the CDR3, is GAGVSQSPRYKVTKRGQDVALRCDPISGHVSLYWYRQALGQGPEFLTYFNYEAQQDKSGLPNDRFSAERPEGSISTLTIQRTEQRDSAMYRCASSSPNGAKTEAFFGQGTRLTVV.

Note on this clonotype: This may be a read error: a much more frequent sequence differs by one nucleotide. The genes are TRBV25-1 and TRBJ1-4, with D possibly being TRBD1 (5 bases). This CDR3 is built from 15 residues. CDR1 MGHDK and CDR2 SYGVNS come from the germline V gene. CDR3 bases: TGTGCCAGCGGGTCCTTTAGGGGAAGTTATGAAAAACGGTTTTTT. Amino acids: CASGSFRGSYEKRFF. Drawing the rest from reference TRBV25-1 and TRBJ1-4, the complete variable domain is EADIYQTPRYLVIGTGKKITLECSQTMGHDKMYWYQQDPGMELHLIHYSYGVNSTEKGDLSSESTVSRIRTEHFPLTLESARPSHTSQYLCASGSFRGSYEKRFFGSGTQLSVL.

The chain uses TRBV5-1 and TRBJ2-3; D ambiguous. The germline V and J ends were trimmed by 5 bases and 2 bases, with 9 bases remaining between them. This CDR3 has 13 amino acids. The germline CDR1 and CDR2 sequences are SGHRS and YFSETQ. The CDR3 DNA follows: TGCGCCAGCAGTGACCAGCCCACAGATACGCAGTATTTT. Translating it yields CASSDQPTDTQYF.